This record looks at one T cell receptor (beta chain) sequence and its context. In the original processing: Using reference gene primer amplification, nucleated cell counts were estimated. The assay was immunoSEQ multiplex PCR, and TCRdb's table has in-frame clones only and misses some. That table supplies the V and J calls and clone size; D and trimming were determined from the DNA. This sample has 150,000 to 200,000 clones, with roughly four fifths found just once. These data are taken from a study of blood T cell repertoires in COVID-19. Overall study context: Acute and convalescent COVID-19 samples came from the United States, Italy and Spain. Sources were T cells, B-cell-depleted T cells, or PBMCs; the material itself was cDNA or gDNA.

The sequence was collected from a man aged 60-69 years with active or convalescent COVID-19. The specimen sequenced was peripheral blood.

CDR3 in amino acids: CASSERAGVMETQYF. As DNA, the CDR3 is TGTGCCAGCAGTGAAAGAGCGGGCGTTATGGAGACCCAGTACTTC. This chain links TRBV6-1 with TRBJ2-5, with D possibly TRBD2 on 6 matching bases. The CDR3 contains 15 residues. Germline V lookup: CDR1 MNHNS, CDR2 SASEGT. Trimming left V 2 bases short and J 5 bases short, with 15 bases between.